A selection of T cell receptor beta chains follows, all from one sample in a study of shared clonotypes between healthy human individuals. Produced via immunoSEQ multiplex PCR; TCRdb's table is partial and in-frame only. This table has approximately 320,000 clones, 80% to 90% appearing once. Material for sequencing was memory CD8+ T cells sorted from blood. The receptors originated from a man aged 18 to 35 in good health. Both conserved end residues are part of each CDR3. A D gene is named only where the DNA matches it firmly.

v_call	d_call	j_call	cdr3_aa
TRBV5-6	-	TRBJ2-5	CASRIQTTMPQYF
TRBV30	TRBD1	TRBJ2-5	CAWDRVLGETQYF
TRBV5-6	TRBD1	TRBJ1-5	CASSSRDRVQPQHF
TRBV6-1	TRBD2	TRBJ2-2	CASSDPFLAGVVAGELFF
TRBV27	TRBD1	TRBJ2-7	CASSIQGVYEQYF
TRBV15	-	TRBJ1-3	CATSSLGVAGNTIYF
TRBV29-1	-	TRBJ2-2	CSVAVGDTGELFF
TRBV18	-	TRBJ2-7	CGSSHGAWTSDSYEQYF
TRBV2	-	TRBJ1-2	CASSDGENYGYTF
TRBV5-5	-	TRBJ1-1	CASSLDRVNTEAFF
TRBV15	-	TRBJ1-1	CATSSRGDRNTEAFF
TRBV5-1	-	TRBJ2-7	CASSNARESFAVEQYF
TRBV13	-	TRBJ1-4	CASSFGQINEKLFF
TRBV9	-	TRBJ2-7	CASSPSGAEYEQYF
TRBV5-1	-	TRBJ2-5	CASSYSGEETQYF
TRBV29-1	-	TRBJ2-7	CSVFGGPRYEQYF
TRBV25-1	-	TRBJ1-2	CASTGGANGYTF
TRBV7-2	TRBD1	TRBJ1-1	CASSFSRTGNTEAFF
TRBV4-1	-	TRBJ1-4	CASSQDLQGWEKLFF
TRBV15	TRBD2	TRBJ2-7	CATSRALAGGGEQYF
TRBV6-1	-	TRBJ2-7	CASSFLSYEQYF
TRBV7-3	-	TRBJ1-6	CASSSDGGGGLHF
TRBV11-3	TRBD1	TRBJ2-5	CASSIGTGLSETQYF
TRBV7-9	-	TRBJ1-2	CASSSGGRGYGYTF
TRBV4-1	-	TRBJ2-3	CASSQVGADTQYF
TRBV11-2	-	TRBJ1-2	CASSMTVYGYTF
TRBV25-1	TRBD1	TRBJ1-2	CASSGTGGLGGYTF
TRBV5-6	-	TRBJ2-5	CASSLEDQIEAQYF
TRBV28	-	TRBJ2-7	CASSLRGLRGEQYF
TRBV2	TRBD2	TRBJ2-7	CASSEGSGRAYEQYF
TRBV5-1	-	TRBJ2-4	CASSYTLLLKTSKNIQYF
TRBV5-1	-	TRBJ1-1	CASSFNWNTEAFF
TRBV9	-	TRBJ2-7	CASSTEGRPYEQYF
TRBV4-3	-	TRBJ2-3	CASSQEFVLTDTQYF
TRBV7-2	-	TRBJ2-7	CASSSIGRDPEQYF
TRBV11-2	-	TRBJ2-5	CASSLHDF
TRBV5-1	-	TRBJ2-1	CASSLAPDSAQNSYNEQFF
TRBV6-5	TRBD2	TRBJ2-7	CASRLAGGLEEQYF
TRBV4-1	-	TRBJ1-2	CASSQDPGAGSGYTF
TRBV9	TRBD2	TRBJ2-7	CASSVASGGYEQYF
TRBV5-1	-	TRBJ1-1	CASNLDGRSDEAFF
TRBV10-1	-	TRBJ1-1	CARLDIPNTEAFF
TRBV11-3	-	TRBJ2-5	CASSSTAWTQETQYF
TRBV11-2	TRBD2	TRBJ2-7	CASSLENPRLAGLYEQYF
TRBV6-5	-	TRBJ1-4	CASRAIWDYEKLFF
TRBV18	-	TRBJ1-6	CASSPWRTDASPLHF
TRBV2	-	TRBJ2-7	CASSENSDYEQYF
TRBV28	-	TRBJ2-7	CASSLWFPQGTPYEQYF
TRBV7-3	-	TRBJ2-5	CASSPGWGGPNAQETQYF
TRBV6-5	-	TRBJ2-1	CASSSSNEQFF